This TCR beta chain is from a study of OX40 agonist ivuxolimab in advanced cancers. Blood sampling was done at baseline, cycle 4 day 1, and cycle 7 day 1. This CDR3 comprises 16 residues. V was clipped by 1 base and J by 0 bases, with 14 bases between them. The germline CDR1 and CDR2 sequences are SGDLS and YYNGEE. The data were produced by immunoSEQ multiplex PCR, yet TCRdb's version contains in-frame clones alone and is incomplete. In the table there are about 24,000 clones, 85% of which are singletons. This TCR was sampled from an adult with an advanced solid tumor such as melanoma, head and neck, liver or kidney cancer. The chain employs TRBV9 and TRBJ2-7; weak D call: TRBD1 (5 bases). The source was CD4+ or CD8+ T cells sorted from blood, collected in a trial of the OX40 agonist ivuxolimab. The CDR3 loop reads CASSVPSRAPSYEQYF. CDR3 coding DNA: TGTGCCAGCAGCGTACCCTCCAGGGCCCCCTCCTACGAGCAGTACTTC.